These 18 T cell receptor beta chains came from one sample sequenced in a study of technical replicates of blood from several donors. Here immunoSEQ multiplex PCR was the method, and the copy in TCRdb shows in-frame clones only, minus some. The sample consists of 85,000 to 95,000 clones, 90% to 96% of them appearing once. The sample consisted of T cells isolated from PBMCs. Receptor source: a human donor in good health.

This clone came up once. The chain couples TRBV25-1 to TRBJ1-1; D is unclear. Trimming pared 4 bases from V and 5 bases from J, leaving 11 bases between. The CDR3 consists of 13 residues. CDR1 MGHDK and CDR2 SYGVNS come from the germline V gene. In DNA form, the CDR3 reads TGTGCCAGCAGTGGCGGCGTTCGGACTGAAGCTTTCTTT. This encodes CASSGGVRTEAFF.

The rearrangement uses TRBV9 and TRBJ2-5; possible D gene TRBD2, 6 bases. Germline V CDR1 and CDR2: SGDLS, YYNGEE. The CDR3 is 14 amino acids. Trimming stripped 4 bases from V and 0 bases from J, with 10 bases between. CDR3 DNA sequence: TGTGCCAGCAGCACGGAGGGGTACCAAGAGACCCAGTACTTC. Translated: CASSTEGYQETQYF.

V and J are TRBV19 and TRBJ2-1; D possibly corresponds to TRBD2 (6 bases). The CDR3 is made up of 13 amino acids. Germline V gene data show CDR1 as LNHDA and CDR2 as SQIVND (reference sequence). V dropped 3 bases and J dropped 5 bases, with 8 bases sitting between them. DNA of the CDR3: TGTGCCAGTAGTATGACGGGGGACAATGAGCAGTTCTTC. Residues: CASSMTGDNEQFF.

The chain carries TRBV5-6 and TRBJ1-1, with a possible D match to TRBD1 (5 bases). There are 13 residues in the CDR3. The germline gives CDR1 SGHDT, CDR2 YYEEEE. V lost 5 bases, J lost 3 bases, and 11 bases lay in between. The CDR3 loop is CASSSRQYTEAFF. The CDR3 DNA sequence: TGTGCCAGCAGTTCTCGACAGTACACTGAAGCTTTCTTT.

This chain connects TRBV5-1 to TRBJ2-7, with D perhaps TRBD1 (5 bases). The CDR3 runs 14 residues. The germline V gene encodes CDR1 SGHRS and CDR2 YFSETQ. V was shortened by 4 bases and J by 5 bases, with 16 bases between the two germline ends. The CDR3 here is CASSTQRTRDEQYF. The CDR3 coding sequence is TGCGCCAGCAGCACTCAGAGGACAAGGGACGAGCAGTACTTC.

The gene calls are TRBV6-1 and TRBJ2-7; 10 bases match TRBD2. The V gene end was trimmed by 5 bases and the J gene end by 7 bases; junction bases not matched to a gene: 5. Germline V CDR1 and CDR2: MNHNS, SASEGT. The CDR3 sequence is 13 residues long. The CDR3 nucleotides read TGTGCCAGCAGTCTAGCGGGAGCTGATGAGCAGTACTTC. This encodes CASSLAGADEQYF.

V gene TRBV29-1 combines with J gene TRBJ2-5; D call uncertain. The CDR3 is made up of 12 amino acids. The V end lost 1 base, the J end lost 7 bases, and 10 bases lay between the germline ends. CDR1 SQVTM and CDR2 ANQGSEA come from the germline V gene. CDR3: CSVEVSGLTQYF. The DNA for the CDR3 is TGCAGCGTTGAAGTTTCGGGTTTGACCCAGTACTTC.

The CDR3 here is CATRGTGINQPQHF. The DNA of the CDR3 is TGTGCCACCAGAGGGACAGGGATTAATCAGCCCCAGCATTTT. The chain links TRBV15 to TRBJ1-5, with 9 bases lining up with TRBD1. This CDR3 contains 14 residues. Germline CDR1 is LNHNV and CDR2 is YYDKDF (reference sequence). With 6 bases clipped from V and 4 bases from J, the junction kept 4 bases outside the gene matches.

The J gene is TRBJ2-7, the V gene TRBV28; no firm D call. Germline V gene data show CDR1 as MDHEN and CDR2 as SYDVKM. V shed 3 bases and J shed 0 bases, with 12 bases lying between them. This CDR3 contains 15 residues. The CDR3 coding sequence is TGTGCCAGCAGTTTGGGCTATAACCCCTCCTACGAGCAGTACTTC. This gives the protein CASSLGYNPSYEQYF.

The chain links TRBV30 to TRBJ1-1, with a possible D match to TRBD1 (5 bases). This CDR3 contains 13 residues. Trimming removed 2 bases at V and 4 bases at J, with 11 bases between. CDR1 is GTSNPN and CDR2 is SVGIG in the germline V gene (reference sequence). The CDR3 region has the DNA TGTGCCTGGAGTCCCAGTACAGGCACTGAAGCTTTCTTT. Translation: CAWSPSTGTEAFF.

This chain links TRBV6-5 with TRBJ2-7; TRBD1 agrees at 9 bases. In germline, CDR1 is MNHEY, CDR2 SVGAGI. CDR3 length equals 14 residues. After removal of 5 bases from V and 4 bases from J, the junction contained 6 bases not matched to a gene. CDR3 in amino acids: CASSQGTGPYEQYF. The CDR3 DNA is TGTGCCAGCAGTCAAGGGACAGGGCCTTACGAGCAGTACTTC.

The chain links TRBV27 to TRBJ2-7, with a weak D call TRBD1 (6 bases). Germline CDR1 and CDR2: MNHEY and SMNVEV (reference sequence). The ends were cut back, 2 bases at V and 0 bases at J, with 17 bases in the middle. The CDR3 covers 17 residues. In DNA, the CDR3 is TGTGCCAGCAGTTTAAGGATAACCCAGGGGATCTCCTACGAGCAGTACTTC. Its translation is CASSLRITQGISYEQYF.

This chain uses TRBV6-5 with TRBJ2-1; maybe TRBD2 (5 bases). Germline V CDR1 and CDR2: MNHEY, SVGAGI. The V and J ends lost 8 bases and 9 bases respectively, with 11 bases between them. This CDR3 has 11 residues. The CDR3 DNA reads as TGTGCCAGCGGAAGGGCGGGTGAGCAGTTCTTC. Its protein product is CASGRAGEQFF.

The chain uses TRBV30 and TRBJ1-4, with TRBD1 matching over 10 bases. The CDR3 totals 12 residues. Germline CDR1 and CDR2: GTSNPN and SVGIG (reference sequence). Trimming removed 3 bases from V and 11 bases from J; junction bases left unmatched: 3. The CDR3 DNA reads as TGTGCCTGGAGGGACAGGGGGGAGAAACTGTTTTTT. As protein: CAWRDRGEKLFF.

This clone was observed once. For the CDR3, the DNA is TGTGCCAGCAGTCTGGACAGAGTGAACACTGAAGCTTTCTTT. Translating it yields CASSLDRVNTEAFF. V gene TRBV6-5 combines with J gene TRBJ1-1, with D possibly matching TRBD1 (6 bases). The V end lost 5 bases, the J end lost 0 bases, and 10 bases lay between the germline ends. The CDR3 sequence is 14 residues long. Germline V lookup: CDR1 MNHEY, CDR2 SVGAGI.

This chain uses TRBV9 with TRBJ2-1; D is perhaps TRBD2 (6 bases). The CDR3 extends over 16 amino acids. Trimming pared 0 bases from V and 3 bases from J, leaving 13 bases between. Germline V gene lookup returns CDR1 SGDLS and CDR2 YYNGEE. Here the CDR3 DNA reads TGTGCCAGCAGCGTAGGGGCTAGCGAACTCTACAATGAGCAGTTCTTC. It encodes CASSVGASELYNEQFF.

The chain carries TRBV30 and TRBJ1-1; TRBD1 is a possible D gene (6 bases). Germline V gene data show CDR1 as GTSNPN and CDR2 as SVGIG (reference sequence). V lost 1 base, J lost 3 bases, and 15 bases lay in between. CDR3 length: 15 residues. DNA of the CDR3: TGTGCCTGGAGTGGAGGCAGGGGTCAGGACACTGAAGCTTTCTTT. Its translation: CAWSGGRGQDTEAFF.

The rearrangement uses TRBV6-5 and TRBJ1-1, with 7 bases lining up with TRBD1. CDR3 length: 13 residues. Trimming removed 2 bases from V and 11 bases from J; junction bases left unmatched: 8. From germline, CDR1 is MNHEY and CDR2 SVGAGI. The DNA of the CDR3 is TGTGCCAGCAGTTACCCCGAGACAGGGACGGCTTTCTTT. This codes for CASSYPETGTAFF.